This entry lists 25 T cell receptor beta chains sequenced from one sample in a study of T cells in Graves' hyperthyroidism and ophthalmopathy. The CDR3 regions of TCR beta were amplified from RNA transcripts. Initially, a first-round RT-PCR of the TCR CDR3 employed the HTBI primer set. TCRdb used MiXCR to reprocess the multiplex PCR reads, holding one entry per CDR3 protein. Of hundreds of thousands of distinct CDR3 sequences in the sample, around 16% were seen once. The specimen sequenced was blood. The receptors stem from a woman younger than 30 with Graves' hyperthyroidism that later progressed to Graves' ophthalmopathy.

A few counts support this clonotype. This sequence joins TRBV4-1 and TRBJ1-3; TRBD1 is a possible D gene (6 bases). Trimming took off 4 bases at V and 0 bases at J, with 19 bases between the two ends. This CDR3 comprises 18 residues. CDR1 and CDR2 (germline): MGHRA, YSYEKL. Here the CDR3 DNA reads TGCGCCAGCAGCCTCTTTGAGGACAGAACCTTCTCTGGAAACACCATATATTTT. Protein product: CASSLFEDRTFSGNTIYF.

This clonotype has just a few counts. This chain joins TRBV6-1 and TRBJ2-5; 9 bases line up with TRBD2. Germline V gives CDR1 MNHNS, CDR2 SASEGT. V dropped 6 bases and J dropped 5; count of bases not matched to a gene: 4. The length of the CDR3 is 13 residues. The CDR3 coding sequence is TGTGCCAGCAGCCCCCTAGCGGGGGAGACCCAGTACTTC. Residues: CASSPLAGETQYF.

Many counts were recorded for this clonotype. The chain is built from TRBV7-2 and TRBJ1-1; 9 bases map to TRBD1. Germline V gene lookup returns CDR1 SGHTA and CDR2 FQGNSA. This CDR3 comprises 17 residues. Unmatched junction bases numbered 15, after V lost 5 bases and J lost 5 bases. The CDR3 DNA reads TGTGCCAGCAGCCCCCGAAGTCCCGGGACAGGGAGTACTGAAGCTTTCTTT. Its protein product is CASSPRSPGTGSTEAFF.

This clonotype was found a few times. This sequence joins TRBV9 and TRBJ2-1; 15 nucleotides line up with TRBD2. In germline, CDR1 is SGDLS, CDR2 YYNGEE. Trimming at V came to 0 bases and at J to 6 bases, leaving 7 bases not matched to a gene. The CDR3 is 18 amino acids. Written as DNA, the CDR3 is TGTGCCAGCAGCGTAGAAGGACTAGCGGGAGGGCCCGGCAATGAGCAGTTCTTC. Translation gives CASSVEGLAGGPGNEQFF.

Comment on this clonotype: This clone may be a read error of a much larger clone one base away. The gene calls are TRBV28 and TRBJ2-5; possibly TRBD2 for D (7 bases). The germline V gene has CDR1 MDHEN and CDR2 SYDVKM. The V end was cut by 4 bases, the J end by 5 bases, with 29 bases between. This CDR3 comprises 19 residues. In DNA, the CDR3 is TGTGCCAGCAGTTCACAGGGAGCCCTACGGGGGGCCCTGTTCGAGACCCAGTACTTC. This encodes CASSSQGALRGALFETQYF. The full variable domain, in which reference TRBV28 and TRBJ2-5 provide the parts outside the CDR3, is DVKVTQSSRYLVKRTGEKVFLECVQDMDHENMFWYRQDPGLGLRLIYFSYDVKMKEKGDIPEGYSVSREKKERFSLILESASTNQTSMYLCASSSQGALRGALFETQYFGPGTRLLVL.

Ten or more counts support this clonotype. The J gene is TRBJ2-7, the V gene TRBV27, with TRBD1 identical over 9 bases. The J segment lost 3 bases and the V segment lost 4 bases, leaving 10 bases of the junction unmatched. The CDR3 contains 16 residues. Germline CDR1 is MNHEY and CDR2 is SMNVEV (reference sequence). In DNA, the CDR3 is TGTGCCAGCAGTTCCCAACTGACAGGGGGACACTACGAGCAGTACTTC. Translating gives CASSSQLTGGHYEQYF.

The V and J genes are TRBV27 and TRBJ2-2; no clear D. V was cut by 2 bases and J by 2 bases, with 9 bases left in between. The germline CDR1 and CDR2 sequences are MNHEY and SMNVEV (reference sequence). The CDR3 is 15 amino acids. The CDR3 is CASSLRQQNTGELFF. The CDR3 nucleotides are TGTGCCAGCAGTTTAAGGCAGCAAAACACCGGGGAGCTGTTTTTT.

This clonotype was found many times. V and J are TRBV6-2 or TRBV6-3 and TRBJ1-5; 9 bases map to TRBD1. With V trimmed by 6 bases and J by 5 bases, 11 bases remained unmatched. The CDR3 is made up of 16 amino acids. Germline V CDR1 and CDR2: MNHEY, SVGEGT. CDR3 sequence (DNA): TGTGCCAGCAGGCTACAGGGGGCGCGGGGGGATCAGCCCCAGCATTTT. Amino acid sequence: CASRLQGARGDQPQHF.

Remarks on this clonotype: Given a much more abundant clone one base away, this may be a read error. The genes are TRBV20-1 and TRBJ1-5; D is unclear. Looked up from germline, CDR1 is DFQATT and CDR2 is SNEGSKA (reference sequence). V was clipped by 3 bases and J by 3 bases, with 15 bases between them. The CDR3 extends over 15 amino acids. DNA of the CDR3: TGCAGTGCTAGGTTCAATTGGCCGCCCAATCAGCCCCAGCATTTT. This translates into CSARFNWPPNQPQHF.

The chain combines TRBV6-1 with TRBJ1-2; weak D call: TRBD1 (5 bases). Germline V lookup: CDR1 MNHNS, CDR2 SASEGT. The V gene lost 8 bases and the J gene lost 5 bases, with 15 bases spanning the gap. The CDR3 runs 13 residues. CDR3 protein: CASGPLDRYGYTF. CDR3 nucleotide sequence: TGTGCCAGCGGACCTCTAGACAGATATGGCTACACCTTC.

The sample holds many counts of this clonotype. The chain employs TRBV5-1 and TRBJ2-5; a possible D gene is TRBD2 (6 bases). The ends were cut back, 2 bases at V and 5 bases at J, with 10 bases in the middle. Germline-derived CDR1 and CDR2 are SGHRS and YFSETQ. The CDR3 extends over 13 amino acids. The CDR3 DNA is TGCGCCAGCAGCTTCCGCCGGGAGGAGACCCAGTACTTC. It translates to CASSFRREETQYF.

The V call is TRBV19, the J call TRBJ2-6, with D maybe TRBD1 (6 bases). Germline lookup yields CDR1 LNHDA and CDR2 SQIVND (reference sequence). Trimming left V 4 bases short and J 0 bases short, with 10 bases between. The CDR3 is 16 amino acids. CDR3 sequence: CASSTGHPSGANVLTF. CDR3 in DNA: TGTGCCAGTAGTACGGGACACCCCTCTGGGGCCAACGTCCTGACTTTC.

This clonotype showed up many times. This chain connects TRBV20-1 to TRBJ1-5; D gene unclear. Trimming left V 0 bases short and J 0 bases short, with 3 bases between. Germline V gene data show CDR1 as DFQATT and CDR2 as SNEGSKA (reference sequence). CDR3 length: 13 amino acids. The CDR3: CSARESSNQPQHF. The CDR3 DNA reads as TGCAGTGCTAGAGAATCTAGCAATCAGCCCCAGCATTTT.

The J gene is TRBJ2-2, the V gene TRBV10-3; TRBD1 aligns across 8 bases. The CDR3 consists of 18 residues. Germline V gene lookup returns CDR1 ENHRY and CDR2 SYGVKD. After removal of 7 bases from V and 0 bases from J, the junction contained 13 bases not matched to a gene. This CDR3 is CAITVTGAPVPNTGELFF. The CDR3 nucleotides read TGTGCCATCACTGTGACAGGGGCGCCGGTACCGAACACCGGGGAGCTGTTTTTT.

This clonotype was counted many times. The genes are TRBV27 and TRBJ2-7; the D gene is possibly TRBD2 (6 bases). The CDR3 sequence is 16 residues long. The V and J ends lost 5 bases and 2 bases respectively, with 19 bases between them. CDR1 is MNHEY and CDR2 is SMNVEV in the germline V gene (reference sequence). Here the CDR3 reads CASSPLLGTGTYEQYF. CDR3 coding DNA: TGTGCCAGCAGTCCATTGCTGGGGACTGGGACCTACGAGCAGTACTTC.

On this clonotype: A much larger clone is a single base away; this may be a read error. This chain links TRBV7-6 with TRBJ2-1; D gene uncertain. Per germline, CDR1 SGHVS and CDR2 FNYEAQ. V shed 7 bases and J shed 5 bases, with 18 bases lying between them. The CDR3 contains 15 residues. The CDR3 DNA is TGTGCCAGCAACCTAACCACCACCCTCCACAATGAGCAGTTCTTC. It specifies CASNLTTTLHNEQFF. Based on the CDR3 plus reference TRBV7-6 and TRBJ2-1, the full variable domain is GAGVSQSPRYKVTKRGQDVALRCDPISGHVSLYWYRQALGQGPEFLTYFNYEAQQDKSGLPNDRFSAERPEGSISTLTIQRTEQRDSAMYRCASNLTTTLHNEQFFGPGTRLTVL.

This clonotype was picked up a small number of times. The rearrangement links TRBV5-1 to TRBJ2-7; a weak D match, TRBD2 (5 bases). V lost 1 base, J lost 2 bases, and 10 bases lay in between. The germline CDR1 and CDR2 sequences are SGHRS and YFSETQ. This CDR3 is 14 amino acids long. In nucleotides, the CDR3 is TGCGCCAGCAGCTTGATGTTGGGAGCCTACGAGCAGTACTTC. Its translation: CASSLMLGAYEQYF.

This clonotype was seen repeatedly, ten times or more. This chain uses TRBV7-9 with TRBJ2-3, with a tentative D call TRBD2 (6 bases). V was pared by 1 base and J by 5 bases, with 16 bases between. The CDR3 extends over 16 amino acids. Germline V lookup: CDR1 SEHNR, CDR2 FQNEAQ (reference sequence). CDR3 nucleotide sequence: TGTGCCAGCAGCTTAGGTCCGTCCGGCGGGAAAGATACGCAGTATTTT. Its translation: CASSLGPSGGKDTQYF.

About this clonotype: A read error may explain this, as a much larger clone is one base away. The V call is TRBV15, the J call TRBJ2-1; tentative D call: TRBD2 (6 bases). The J call is doubtful: the DNA matches TRBJ2-7 better. This CDR3 comprises 15 residues. Germline loops: CDR1 LNHNV, CDR2 YYDKDF (reference sequence). The CDR3 reads CATSRELPGVNEQYF. The DNA of the CDR3 is TGTGCCACCAGCAGAGAGTTGCCGGGGGTGAATGAGCAGTACTTC.

Worth noting for this clonotype: A much larger clone sits a single nucleotide away, making a read error possible. The chain is built from TRBV12-3 or TRBV12-4 and TRBJ2-2; the D gene could be TRBD1 or TRBD2 (5 bases each). The CDR3 has 13 residues. The CDR3 spells CASSTTGTGELSF. The CDR3 region has the DNA TGTGCCAGCAGTACCACAGGAACCGGGGAGCTGTCTTTT.

The table lists this clonotype with a few counts. The rearrangement joins TRBV18 to TRBJ1-4; no firm D call. The germline V gene encodes CDR1 KGHSH and CDR2 LQKENI. Trimming pared 3 bases from V and 5 bases from J, leaving 10 bases between. The CDR3 loop spans 14 amino acids. CDR3 in amino acids: CASSPPGSNEKLFF. CDR3 in DNA: TGTGCCAGCTCACCCCCCGGGTCAAATGAAAAACTGTTTTTT.

This clonotype was observed a few times. The chain uses TRBV2 and TRBJ2-7; TRBD1 agrees at 7 bases. The V gene's germline CDR1 is SNHLY and CDR2 FYNNEI. This CDR3 contains 14 residues. With V trimmed by 5 bases and J by 6 bases, 10 bases remained unmatched. CDR3 loop: CASSRRQGEGEQYF. The CDR3 bases are TGTGCCAGCAGTCGTCGACAGGGAGAAGGCGAGCAGTACTTC.

This clonotype is a singleton in its sample. V is TRBV9 and J is TRBJ2-2, with TRBD2 as a possible D gene (5 bases). The CDR3 runs to 16 residues. Germline values: CDR1 SGDLS, CDR2 YYNGEE. Between the trimmed V and J ends, which lost 4 bases and 7 bases, there was a span of 20 bases. Here the CDR3 reads CASSSAGKMVGGELFF. In nucleotides, the CDR3 is TGTGCCAGCAGCTCCGCCGGGAAAATGGTTGGCGGGGAGCTGTTTTTT.

Concerning this clonotype itself: One end of the junction does not line up with germline, which may come from a read error. This chain uses TRBV20-1 with TRBJ2-5; D is ambiguous. CDR3 length: 13 amino acids. The germline V gene has CDR1 DFQATT and CDR2 SNEGSKA (reference sequence). The CDR3 nucleotides read TGCGGTGCTAGAGATTTCAGCCAAGAGACCCAGTACTTC. It specifies CGARDFSQETQYF.

The table lists this clonotype with a few counts. The V and J genes are TRBV24-1 and TRBJ1-1; no reliable D call. Germline CDR1 KGHDR, CDR2 SFDVKD. The CDR3 totals 12 residues. V was trimmed by 3 bases and J by 7 bases, leaving 8 bases between them. The CDR3 here is CATSDRSGEAFF. Here the CDR3 DNA reads TGTGCCACCAGTGATAGAAGTGGTGAAGCTTTCTTT.